The clone carrying this TCR beta chain has just a few counts. Its target is unknown. The data belong to a study of CD8 T cells in ankylosing spondylitis. Study-wide findings and caveats: The authors reported significant enrichment of disease-linked clones in matched ankylosing spondylitis synovial fluid. Typical of ankylosing spondylitis blood, it appeared, was a TCR beta motif of fewer than ten highly homologous variants.

TCRdb ran MiXCR on the 5' RACE reads and lists one entry per CDR3 protein. Of a few hundred thousand distinct CDR3 sequences in the sample, 20% to 25% are singletons; the top ten hold around 17%. The CDR3 has 14 residues. The V gene's germline CDR1 is MDHEN and CDR2 SYDVKM. Trimming stripped 5 bases from V and 1 base from J, with 12 bases between. The V gene is TRBV28, the J gene TRBJ2-7, with D perhaps matching TRBD2 (6 bases). The TCR was taken from a male donor with ankylosing spondylitis. Sequencing was performed on blood, either unsorted or a sorted T cell fraction (not recorded which). The CDR3 here is CASSTGTQSYEQYF. The DNA for the CDR3 is TGTGCCAGCAGTACCGGGACTCAATCCTACGAGCAGTACTTC.